This TCR beta chain appears in the sequencing data of a study of blood T cell repertoires in COVID-19. Study in general: COVID-19 samples, acute and convalescent, were from the United States, Italy and Spain. Sources were T cells, B-cell-depleted T cells, or PBMCs; the material itself was cDNA or gDNA.

The Seattle patients, enrolled during active infection, were followed longitudinally. Original processing methods: Researchers report that nucleated cell counts were estimated from reference gene primer amplification. TCRdb's table, derived via immunoSEQ multiplex PCR, lists solely in-frame clones and lacks some. V, J and clone size are taken as reported in that table, and D and trimming were inferred from the DNA itself. The sample holds 200,000 to 250,000 clones, about 85% seen once. This CDR3 is 17 amino acids long. CDR1 and CDR2 (germline): SGHTA, FQGNSA. V gave up 4 bases and J gave up 1 base; unmatched junction bases: 7.

This clonotype originated in a woman aged 45 to 65 with COVID-19, enrolled during active disease. Source material: peripheral blood. J is TRBJ2-1 and V is TRBV7-2, with TRBD2 matching over 10 bases. The CDR3 nucleotides read TGTGCCAGCAGCTACCTTAGCGGGGGGTTTTCCTACAATGAGCAGTTCTTC. Translation gives CASSYLSGGFSYNEQFF.